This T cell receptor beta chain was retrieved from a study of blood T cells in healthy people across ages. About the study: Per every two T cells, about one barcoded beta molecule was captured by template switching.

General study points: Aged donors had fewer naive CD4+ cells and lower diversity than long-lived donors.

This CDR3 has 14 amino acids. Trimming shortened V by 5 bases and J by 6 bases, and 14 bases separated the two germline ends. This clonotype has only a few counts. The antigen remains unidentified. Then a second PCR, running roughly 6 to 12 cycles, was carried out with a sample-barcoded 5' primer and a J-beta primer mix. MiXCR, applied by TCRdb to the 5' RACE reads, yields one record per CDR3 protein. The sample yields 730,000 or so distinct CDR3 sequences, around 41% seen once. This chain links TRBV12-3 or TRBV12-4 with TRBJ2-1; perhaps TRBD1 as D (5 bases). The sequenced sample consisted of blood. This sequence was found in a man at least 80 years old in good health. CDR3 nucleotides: TGTGCCAGCAGTCCTGATCAGGGCCGCAATGAGCAGTTCTTC. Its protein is CASSPDQGRNEQFF.